This T cell receptor beta chain comes out of a study of T-cell memory formation after mild COVID-19. On the study more broadly: The two donors had largely donor-specific TCR clusters.

TCRdb fed the 5' RACE reads into MiXCR, producing one record per CDR3 protein. The profile shows about 140,000 distinct CDR3 sequences, approximately 15% of them singletons. This clonotype came up a few times. Trimming shortened V by 0 bases and J by 3 bases, and 12 bases separated the two germline ends. Germline CDR1 reads SNHLY; CDR2 reads FYNNEI. The CDR3 is made up of 16 amino acids. The rearrangement links TRBV2 to TRBJ1-5; D ambiguous. The sequenced material came from PBMCs or a T cell subset sorted from them (not recorded which). The sequence was collected from an adult woman who had mild COVID-19 (a few samples of this study predate the infection). Cell type and time point are not known. In nucleotides, the CDR3 is TGTGCCAGCAGTGAAGCGATGCAGAGCTTCAATCAGCCCCAGCATTTT. The encoded protein is CASSEAMQSFNQPQHF. The whole variable domain, filled in from reference TRBV2 and TRBJ1-5, reads EPEVTQTPSHQVTQMGQEVILRCVPISNHLYFYWYRQILGQKVEFLVSFYNNEISEKSEIFDDQFSVERPDGSNFTLKIRSTKLEDSAMYFCASSEAMQSFNQPQHFGDGTRLSIL.